These 22 T cell receptor beta chains share one sample of origin, sequenced in a study of cytomegalovirus exposure and HLA in healthy donors. PCR employed 60 Vbeta and 13 Jbeta primers. Only in-frame clones appear in the TCRdb table, and some are missing; sequencing was by immunoSEQ multiplex PCR. Its clone listing holds 75,000 to 80,000 clones. The sample comprised PBMCs. Receptors originate from a man aged 18-30 years in good health and CMV-seropositive.

The rearrangement links TRBV5-8 to TRBJ1-5; D is unclear. V was cut by 4 bases and J by 5 bases, with 13 bases left in between. Germline CDR1 is SGHTS and CDR2 is YDEGEE. This CDR3 has 14 amino acids. This CDR3 is CASSGAALYQPQHF. For the CDR3, the DNA is TGTGCCAGCAGCGGCGCGGCCTTATATCAGCCCCAGCATTTT.

The chain links TRBV2 to TRBJ2-7, with 8 bases identical to TRBD2. Germline V lookup: CDR1 SNHLY, CDR2 FYNNEI. There are 13 residues in the CDR3. Trimming took 6 bases from V and 4 from J; bases not matched to a gene: 5. The CDR3, as DNA: TGTGCCAGCAGACGGACTAGCCGATACGAGCAGTACTTC. This codes for CASRRTSRYEQYF.

The chain is built from TRBV28 and TRBJ2-5; TRBD1 agrees at 7 bases. The CDR3 runs 14 residues. Trimming took 6 bases from V and 0 from J; bases not matched to a gene: 4. CDR1 and CDR2 (germline): MDHEN, SYDVKM. CDR3 sequence: CASRDGTDQETQYF. DNA of the CDR3: TGTGCCAGCAGAGACGGGACAGACCAAGAGACCCAGTACTTC. Based on the CDR3 plus reference TRBV28 and TRBJ2-5, the full variable domain is DVKVTQSSRYLVKRTGEKVFLECVQDMDHENMFWYRQDPGLGLRLIYFSYDVKMKEKGDIPEGYSVSREKKERFSLILESASTNQTSMYLCASRDGTDQETQYFGPGTRLLVL.

As to this clone: In this CDR3 the conserved last residue, phenylalanine or tryptophan, is missing, so a read error is likely. The chain recombines TRBV5-1 with TRBJ1-3; D is perhaps TRBD1 (5 bases). The CDR3 runs 16 residues. Trimming took 2 bases from V and 1 from J, leaving 13 bases between them. Germline lookup yields CDR1 SGHRS and CDR2 YFSETQ. CDR3 region: CASSLEGHLSGNTIYS. The CDR3 DNA reads as TGCGCCAGCAGCTTAGAAGGACACTTATCTGGAAACACCATATATTCT.

The chain recombines TRBV28 with TRBJ1-1; perhaps TRBD1 as D (6 bases). Germline V CDR1 and CDR2: MDHEN, SYDVKM. V lost 5 bases to trimming and J lost 12 bases, with 22 bases between them. The length of the CDR3 is 14 residues. CDR3 region: CASSIQDGRGRTFF. Written as DNA, the CDR3 is TGTGCCAGCAGTATCCAGGACGGCAGGGGTAGAACTTTCTTT.

This chain joins TRBV28 and TRBJ1-1; D call uncertain. This CDR3 region has 14 residues. Germline V CDR1 and CDR2: MDHEN, SYDVKM. Trimming took off 5 bases at V and 1 base at J, with 11 bases between the two ends. CDR3 in DNA: TGTGCCAGCAGTCCTGGAGAAACGAACACTGAAGCTTTCTTT. Translation gives CASSPGETNTEAFF.

V is TRBV5-4 and J is TRBJ2-2; the match to TRBD2 covers 14 bases. Germline V gene lookup returns CDR1 SGHNT and CDR2 YYREEE (reference sequence). The V segment lost 4 bases and the J segment 6 bases; nucleotides outside the gene matches: 5. This CDR3 has 16 amino acids. The DNA for the CDR3 is TGTGCCAGCAGCCCCGGGACTAGCGGGAGTCCCGGGGAGCTGTTTTTT. Encoded protein: CASSPGTSGSPGELFF.

The V and J genes are TRBV6-1 and TRBJ1-1, with D perhaps matching TRBD1 (6 bases). The CDR3 consists of 12 residues. The germline V gene encodes CDR1 MNHNS and CDR2 SASEGT. The V end lost 0 bases, the J end lost 10 bases, and 9 bases lay between the germline ends. The CDR3 reads CASSEAKGVAFF. For the CDR3, the DNA is TGTGCCAGCAGTGAAGCGAAGGGGGTAGCTTTCTTT.

This chain connects TRBV30 to TRBJ1-5; possible D gene TRBD1, 6 bases. Germline values: CDR1 GTSNPN, CDR2 SVGIG (reference sequence). The V end lost 0 bases, the J end lost 5 bases, and 11 bases lay between the germline ends. The CDR3 runs to 14 residues. This CDR3 is CAWSVQGWDQPQHF. CDR3 DNA sequence: TGTGCCTGGAGTGTACAGGGCTGGGATCAGCCCCAGCATTTT.

In DNA, the CDR3 is TGTGCCAGCAGTAGGACTAGCGGGTACCAAGAGACCCAGTACTTC. Translated: CASSRTSGYQETQYF. V is TRBV28 and J is TRBJ2-5; 11 bases agree with TRBD2. The trim removed 5 bases at V and 0 bases at J, leaving 2 bases unmatched. CDR1 and CDR2 from the germline V gene are MDHEN and SYDVKM. CDR3 size: 15 residues.

The CDR3 coding sequence is TGCGCCAGCAGCGACTTGGGGACAGGGGGGGAAAAACTGTTTTTT. Residues: CASSDLGTGGEKLFF. This chain links TRBV5-1 with TRBJ1-4, with TRBD1 identical over 11 bases. CDR1 and CDR2 (germline): SGHRS, YFSETQ. The CDR3 contains 15 residues. The V segment lost 4 bases and the J segment 8 bases; nucleotides outside the gene matches: 7.

The chain has TRBV6-1 and TRBJ2-1; 7 positions agree with TRBD2. After removal of 4 bases from V and 12 bases from J, the junction contained 18 bases not matched to a gene. Germline V gene data show CDR1 as MNHNS and CDR2 as SASEGT. The CDR3 runs 16 residues. This CDR3 reads CASSVRLAAYPGGQFF. The CDR3 DNA reads TGTGCCAGCAGTGTCAGACTAGCAGCATACCCGGGGGGGCAGTTCTTC.

This clone is identified as medium-sized (0.01 to 0.1%) from frequency. This sequence joins TRBV19 and TRBJ2-1, with 7 bases matching TRBD1. Germline-derived CDR1 and CDR2 are LNHDA and SQIVND (reference sequence). The CDR3 spans 16 residues. The trim removed 5 bases at V and 0 bases at J, leaving 7 bases unmatched. The CDR3 DNA is TGTGCCAGTAGTGGGCTGGACAGGAGCTCCTACAATGAGCAGTTCTTC. Protein: CASSGLDRSSYNEQFF. The full variable domain, with the rest looked up from reference TRBV19 and TRBJ2-1, is DGGITQSPKYLFRKEGQNVTLSCEQNLNHDAMYWYRQDPGQGLRLIYYSQIVNDFQKGDIAEGYSVSREKKESFPLTVTSAQKNPTAFYLCASSGLDRSSYNEQFFGPGTRLTVL.

J is TRBJ2-7 and V is TRBV5-5; D may be TRBD1 (7 bases). CDR3 length equals 15 residues. V lost 1 base to trimming and J lost 6 bases, with 17 bases between them. Germline V lookup: CDR1 SGHKS, CDR2 YYEKEE (reference sequence). The CDR3 reads CASSLTRETGSEQYF. DNA for the CDR3: TGTGCCAGCAGCTTGACTCGGGAGACAGGGAGCGAGCAGTACTTC.

The genes are TRBV30 and TRBJ2-7; 10 bases line up with TRBD2. The CDR3 consists of 13 residues. Per germline, CDR1 GTSNPN and CDR2 SVGIG (reference sequence). Unmatched junction bases numbered 4, after V lost 4 bases and J lost 4 bases. Written as DNA, the CDR3 is TGTGCCTGGACTAGCGGGGGCCTTTACGAGCAGTACTTC. Encoded protein: CAWTSGGLYEQYF.

The chain carries TRBV9 and TRBJ2-1; 9 bases match TRBD1. With V trimmed by 1 base and J by 5 bases, 4 bases remained unmatched. Germline assignment: CDR1 SGDLS and CDR2 YYNGEE. This CDR3 region has 15 residues. This chain's CDR3 is CASSVRDRDHNEQFF. The CDR3 DNA follows: TGTGCCAGCAGCGTAAGGGACAGGGATCACAATGAGCAGTTCTTC.

The chain links TRBV7-9 to TRBJ1-5; 7 bases line up with TRBD1. The CDR3 runs 15 residues. The junction had 10 bases not matched to a gene; V was cut back by 5 bases and J by 6 bases. Looked up from germline, CDR1 is SEHNR and CDR2 is FQNEAQ (reference sequence). CDR3 protein: CASSVGQDAGQPQHF. The CDR3 coding sequence is TGTGCCAGCAGCGTTGGACAGGATGCAGGTCAGCCCCAGCATTTT.

Concerning this clone itself: Additional DNA sequences in this sample encode the identical CDR3. V usage is TRBV6-5 and J usage is TRBJ2-7, with a weak D call TRBD1 (7 bases). The germline CDR1 and CDR2 sequences are MNHEY and SVGAGI. V dropped 6 bases and J dropped 2 bases, with 17 bases sitting between them. The CDR3 has 15 amino acids. CDR3 region: CASSLTGDSTYEQYF. The DNA for the CDR3 is TGTGCCAGCAGCCTAACGGGGGACAGCACCTACGAGCAGTACTTC.

The chain couples TRBV7-2 to TRBJ1-2; 10 bases are a match to TRBD1. Germline V gene lookup returns CDR1 SGHTA and CDR2 FQGNSA. The J segment lost 8 bases and the V segment lost 4 bases, leaving 4 bases of the junction unmatched. The CDR3 covers 13 residues. The DNA of the CDR3 is TGTGCCAGCAGCTACCAGGACAGGGGGGGCTACACCTTC. It yields the protein CASSYQDRGGYTF.

V usage is TRBV9 and J usage is TRBJ2-5, with 7 positions matching TRBD2. TRBJ2-7 explains the end of the DNA better; the J call may be wrong. The CDR3 loop spans 15 amino acids. Germline CDR1 SGDLS, CDR2 YYNGEE. Here the CDR3 DNA reads TGTGCCAGCAGCGTAGGTCTAGCGGAACCCTACGAGCAGTACTTC. Residues: CASSVGLAEPYEQYF.

The J gene is TRBJ1-4, the V gene TRBV15, with D tentatively TRBD1 (5 bases). The CDR3 length is 16 residues. Germline lookup yields CDR1 LNHNV and CDR2 YYDKDF (reference sequence). Deletions cut 0 bases from V and 0 bases from J, with 8 bases between. The DNA of the CDR3 is TGTGCCACCAGCAGAGACAGGGTTGCAACTAATGAAAAACTGTTTTTT. Protein: CATSRDRVATNEKLFF. The full variable domain, with the rest looked up from reference TRBV15 and TRBJ1-4, is DAMVIQNPRYQVTQFGKPVTLSCSQTLNHNVMYWYQQKSSQAPKLLFHYYDKDFNNEADTPDNFQSRRPNTSFCFLDIRSPGLGDTAMYLCATSRDRVATNEKLFFGSGTQLSVL.

The genes are TRBV6-1 and TRBJ2-7; 11 nucleotides agree with TRBD1. Germline values: CDR1 MNHNS, CDR2 SASEGT. This CDR3 comprises 16 residues. V trimming: 0 bases; J trimming: 5 bases; junction bases outside the gene matches: 6. The CDR3 nucleotides read TGTGCCAGCAGTGAAGCGTTCGGGACAGGGGGGAACGAGCAGTACTTC. Residues: CASSEAFGTGGNEQYF.